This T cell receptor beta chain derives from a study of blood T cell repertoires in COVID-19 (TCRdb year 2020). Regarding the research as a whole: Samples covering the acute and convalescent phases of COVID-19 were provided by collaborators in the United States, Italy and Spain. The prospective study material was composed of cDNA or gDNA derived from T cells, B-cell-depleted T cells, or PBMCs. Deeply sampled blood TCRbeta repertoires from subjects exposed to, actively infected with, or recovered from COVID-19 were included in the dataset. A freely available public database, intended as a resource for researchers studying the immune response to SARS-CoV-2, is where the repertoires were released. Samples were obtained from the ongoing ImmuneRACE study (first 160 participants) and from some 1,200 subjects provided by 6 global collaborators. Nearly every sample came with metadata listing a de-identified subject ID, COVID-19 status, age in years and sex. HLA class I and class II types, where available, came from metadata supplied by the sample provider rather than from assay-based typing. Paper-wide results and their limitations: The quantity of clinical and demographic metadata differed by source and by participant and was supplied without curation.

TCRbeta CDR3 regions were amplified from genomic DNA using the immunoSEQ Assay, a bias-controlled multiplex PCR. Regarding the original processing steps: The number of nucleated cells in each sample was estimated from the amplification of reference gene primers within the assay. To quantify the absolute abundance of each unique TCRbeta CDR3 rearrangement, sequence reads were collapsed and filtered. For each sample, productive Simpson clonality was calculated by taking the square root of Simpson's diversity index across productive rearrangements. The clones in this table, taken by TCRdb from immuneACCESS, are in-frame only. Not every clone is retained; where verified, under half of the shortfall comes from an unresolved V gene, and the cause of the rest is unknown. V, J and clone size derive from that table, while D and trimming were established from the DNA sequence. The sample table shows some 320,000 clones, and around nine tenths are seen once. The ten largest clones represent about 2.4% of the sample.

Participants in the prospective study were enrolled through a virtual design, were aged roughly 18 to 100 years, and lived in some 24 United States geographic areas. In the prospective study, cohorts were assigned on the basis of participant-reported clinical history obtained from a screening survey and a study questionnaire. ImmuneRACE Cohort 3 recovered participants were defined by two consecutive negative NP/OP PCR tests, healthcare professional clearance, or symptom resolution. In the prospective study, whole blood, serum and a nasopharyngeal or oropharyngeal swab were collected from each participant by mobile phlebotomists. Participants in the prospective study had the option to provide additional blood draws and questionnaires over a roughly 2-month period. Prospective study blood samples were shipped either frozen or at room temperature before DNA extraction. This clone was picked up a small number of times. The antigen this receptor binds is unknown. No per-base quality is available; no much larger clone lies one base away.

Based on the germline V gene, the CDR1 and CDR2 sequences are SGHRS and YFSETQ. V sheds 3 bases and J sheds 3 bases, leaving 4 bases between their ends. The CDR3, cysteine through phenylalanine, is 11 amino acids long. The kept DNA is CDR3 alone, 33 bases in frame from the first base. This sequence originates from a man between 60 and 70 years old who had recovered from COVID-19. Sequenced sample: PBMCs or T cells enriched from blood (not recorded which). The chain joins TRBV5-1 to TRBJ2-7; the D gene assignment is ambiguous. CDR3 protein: CASSSYYEQYF. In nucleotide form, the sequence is TGCGCCAGCAGCTCGTACTACGAGCAGTACTTC.